A selection of T cell receptor beta chains follows, all from one sample in a study of blood T cells in healthy people across ages. TCRdb reanalysed the 5' RACE reads using MiXCR and keeps one entry per CDR3 protein. Of about a million distinct CDR3 sequences in the sample, about two fifths were seen once. What was sequenced was blood. The receptors here all came from a man between 18 and 29 years old in good health. Each CDR3 is given with its conserved first and last residue. D genes are given only for firm matches. The size entry is marked missing in some rows and otherwise reads once, few, many or a size class.

J: TRBJ1-5; D: -; V: TRBV18; size: -; DNA: TGTGCCAGCTCACCGTACCCCGGGGGCGGGCAGCCCCAGCATTTT; CDR3: CASSPYPGGGQPQHF
J: TRBJ1-1; D: -; V: TRBV28; size: -; DNA: TGTGCCAGCAGTCTCCTCCCTCCTGAAGCTTTCTTT; CDR3: CASSLLPPEAFF
J: TRBJ2-1; D: -; V: TRBV15; size: few; DNA: TGTGCCACCAGCAGAGATTACGGGGGCTACCCGTTCTTC; CDR3: CATSRDYGGYPFF
J: TRBJ2-1; D: -; V: TRBV4-3; size: -; DNA: TGCGCCAGCAGCCAAACTCTCAGGGACCTCTCCTACAATGAGCAGTTCTTC; CDR3: CASSQTLRDLSYNEQFF
J: TRBJ2-5; D: TRBD1; V: TRBV6-5; size: -; DNA: TGCGCCAGCAGCTACAGGGGTGAGACCCAGTACTTC; CDR3: CASSYRGETQYF
J: TRBJ2-1; D: -; V: TRBV29-1; size: -; DNA: TGCAGCGTTGTAACCCCAGGGACCTACAATGAGCAGTTCTTC; CDR3: CSVVTPGTYNEQFF
J: TRBJ2-5; D: -; V: TRBV12-5; size: few; DNA: TGTGCTAGTGGTTTGCGTGCAGGGCGGCAAGAGACCCAGTACTTC; CDR3: CASGLRAGRQETQYF
J: TRBJ2-3; D: -; V: TRBV15; size: few; DNA: TGTGCCACCAGCAGAGGGCACAGCACAGATACGCAGTATTTT; CDR3: CATSRGHSTDTQYF
J: TRBJ2-5; D: TRBD1; V: TRBV12-3/TRBV12-4; size: once; DNA: TGTGCCAGCAGTTTGAGACAGGGGAGTGAGACCCAGTACTTC; CDR3: CASSLRQGSETQYF
J: TRBJ1-3; D: TRBD1; V: TRBV10-3; size: -; DNA: TGTGCCATCATCAGTACCGGGACAGGGTCCGGAAACACCATATATTTT; CDR3: CAIISTGTGSGNTIYF
J: TRBJ2-1; D: -; V: TRBV12-3/TRBV12-4; size: many; DNA: TGTGCCAGCAGTTTTGACGTCTATGAGCAGTTCTTC; CDR3: CASSFDVYEQFF
J: TRBJ1-1; D: -; V: TRBV29-1; size: -; DNA: TGCAGCACATCGGACAGAGCCGTTGCTTTCTTT; CDR3: CSTSDRAVAFF
J: TRBJ1-6; D: -; V: TRBV4-3; size: many; DNA: TGCGCCAGCAGCCAAGACCGGACAAATTCACCCCTCCACTTT; CDR3: CASSQDRTNSPLHF
J: TRBJ2-4; D: -; V: TRBV7-9; size: once; DNA: TGTGCCAGCAGCGCCCCGGACTCGGAGAGGATTCAGTACTTC; CDR3: CASSAPDSERIQYF
J: TRBJ2-1; D: -; V: TRBV15; size: -; DNA: TGTGCCACCAGCAGAGCCCCAGGCTCGTATTACAATGAGCAGTTCTTC; CDR3: CATSRAPGSYYNEQFF
J: TRBJ2-4; D: -; V: TRBV20-1; size: -; DNA: TGCAGTGTCCGACAGACTGTAGCCATAGCCAAAAACATTCAGTACTTC; CDR3: CSVRQTVAIAKNIQYF
J: TRBJ1-2; D: -; V: TRBV2; size: many; DNA: TGTGCCAGCAGTGAAGATAGAAGGCAGTACTATGGCTACACCTTC; CDR3: CASSEDRRQYYGYTF
J: TRBJ1-5; D: -; V: TRBV20-1; size: -; DNA: TGCAGTGCTCTCGCCACAGTTCAGCAGCCCCAGCATTTT; CDR3: CSALATVQQPQHF
J: TRBJ2-6; D: TRBD1; V: TRBV28; size: many; DNA: TGTGCCAGCACCCACGTGGACAGGGTACGTTCTGGGGCCAACGTCCTGACTTTC; CDR3: CASTHVDRVRSGANVLTF
J: TRBJ2-3; D: TRBD2; V: TRBV27; size: few; DNA: TGTGCCAGCAGTTTAAGTCCCACCGGACTAGCGGTCGGTACAGATACGCAGTATTTT; CDR3: CASSLSPTGLAVGTDTQYF
J: TRBJ2-7; D: TRBD2; V: TRBV7-6; size: few; DNA: TGTGCCAGCAGCTTATGGACTAGCGCCCCCAATGAGCAGTACTTC; CDR3: CASSLWTSAPNEQYF
J: TRBJ2-3; D: TRBD1; V: TRBV29-1; size: -; DNA: TGCAGCGTTGAAGGGACAGGACACACAGATACGCAGTATTTT; CDR3: CSVEGTGHTDTQYF
J: TRBJ1-1; D: -; V: TRBV6-2/TRBV6-3; size: -; DNA: TGTGCCAGCAGCCAGACGTCTGAAGCTTTCTTT; CDR3: CASSQTSEAFF
J: TRBJ2-1; D: -; V: TRBV9; size: few; DNA: TGTGCCAGCAGCGTAGCTCCCGGGGCAGCTAAGTACAATGAGCAGTTCTTC; CDR3: CASSVAPGAAKYNEQFF
J: TRBJ1-2; D: -; V: TRBV11-2; size: -; DNA: TGTGCCAGCAGCTTATCCTCAGGGAGGGTAGGCTACACCTTC; CDR3: CASSLSSGRVGYTF
J: TRBJ2-1; D: -; V: TRBV6-5; size: once; DNA: TGTGCCAGCAGTTACGAGGGCAGAGCCTACAATGAGCAGTTCTTC; CDR3: CASSYEGRAYNEQFF
J: TRBJ1-2; D: -; V: TRBV20-1; size: -; DNA: TGCAGTGCTGCAGGGGTTAATACCTATGGCTACACCTTC; CDR3: CSAAGVNTYGYTF
J: TRBJ2-5; D: -; V: TRBV20-1; size: -; DNA: TGCAGTGCTAGGGGTACTCCGATGGAGCAGTACTTC; CDR3: CSARGTPMEQYF
J: TRBJ1-2; D: -; V: TRBV30; size: -; DNA: TGTGCCTGGAGTGGGGTCTATGGCTACACCTTC; CDR3: CAWSGVYGYTF
J: TRBJ1-6; D: -; V: TRBV9; size: -; DNA: TGTGCCAGCAGCGGCCGAGAGGGACAAGTTAATTCACCCCTCCACTTT; CDR3: CASSGREGQVNSPLHF
J: TRBJ2-6; D: -; V: TRBV2; size: -; DNA: TGTGCCAGCAGTGACCGGGCGTCTGGGGCCAACGTCCTGACTTTC; CDR3: CASSDRASGANVLTF
J: TRBJ2-7; D: TRBD2; V: TRBV6-5; size: few; DNA: TGTGCCAGCAGTTCCCCGGGACTAGCGGACGAGCAGTACTTC; CDR3: CASSSPGLADEQYF
J: TRBJ2-5; D: -; V: TRBV6-1; size: -; DNA: TGTGCCAGCAGTGAAGTAATGCGTAGACAGTACTTC; CDR3: CASSEVMRRQYF
J: TRBJ1-2; D: -; V: TRBV2; size: few; DNA: TGTGCCAGCAGTGAACGGAAACGAGATGGCTACACCTTC; CDR3: CASSERKRDGYTF
J: TRBJ2-2; D: -; V: TRBV27; size: -; DNA: TGTGCCAGCACCCTCACCGTGGGATTCGGGGAGCTGTTTTTT; CDR3: CASTLTVGFGELFF
J: TRBJ2-7; D: -; V: TRBV28; size: -; DNA: TGTGCCAGCAGGGGGGCGCCTGAATTCTACGAGCAGTACTTC; CDR3: CASRGAPEFYEQYF
J: TRBJ2-1; D: TRBD2; V: TRBV7-9; size: once; DNA: TGTGCCAGCAGCTTTATCCCGGGAGGATCGGGGGGGGATGAGCAGTTCTTC; CDR3: CASSFIPGGSGGDEQFF
J: TRBJ2-1; D: -; V: TRBV4-1; size: few; DNA: TGCGCCAGCAGCCAATGGGGGGATAGCTCCTACAATGAGCAGTTCTTC; CDR3: CASSQWGDSSYNEQFF
J: TRBJ2-5; D: -; V: TRBV27; size: -; DNA: TGTGCCAGCAGTTCATCTAGGGAGGAGACCCAGTACTTC; CDR3: CASSSSREETQYF
J: TRBJ1-2; D: -; V: TRBV6-5; size: -; DNA: TGTGCCAGCAGTTACTCCGAGGGGTTGGACTATGGCTACACCTTC; CDR3: CASSYSEGLDYGYTF
J: TRBJ2-2; D: -; V: TRBV15; size: -; DNA: TGTGCCACCAGCAGAGATTATGGGCCCGGGGAGCTGTTTTTT; CDR3: CATSRDYGPGELFF
J: TRBJ1-5; D: -; V: TRBV5-6; size: few; DNA: TGTGCCAGCAGCTTGGACAGGCTCCAAAATCAGCCCCAGCATTTT; CDR3: CASSLDRLQNQPQHF
J: TRBJ1-5; D: TRBD1; V: TRBV12-3/TRBV12-4; size: -; DNA: TGTGCCAGCAGTTTTTTCCGCTTCGGACAGGGGAGACAGCCCCAGCATTTT; CDR3: CASSFFRFGQGRQPQHF
J: TRBJ1-1; D: -; V: TRBV5-1; size: many; DNA: TGCGCCAGCAGTCAGACAGGATCGAACACTGAAGCTTTCTTT; CDR3: CASSQTGSNTEAFF
J: TRBJ2-3; D: -; V: TRBV5-1; size: few; DNA: TGCGCCACGGCCCCGGGCGTCCGGCGCACAGATACGCAGTATTTT; CDR3: CATAPGVRRTDTQYF
J: TRBJ1-2; D: TRBD1; V: TRBV28; size: -; DNA: TGTGCCAGCAGTTTATGGACAGGGGGCAACTATGGCTACACCTTC; CDR3: CASSLWTGGNYGYTF
J: TRBJ2-2; D: -; V: TRBV6-5; size: once; DNA: TGTGCCAGCAGTTACTCTACAGACGCGAACACCGGGGAGCTGTTTTTT; CDR3: CASSYSTDANTGELFF
J: TRBJ2-1; D: -; V: TRBV5-6; size: -; DNA: TGTGCCAGCAGCTTGACTATAGGGAGCTCCTACAATGAGCAGTTCTTC; CDR3: CASSLTIGSSYNEQFF
J: TRBJ2-1; D: TRBD1; V: TRBV5-1; size: -; DNA: TGCGTCAGCAGCTCACCAGGGGGCGTCTACAATGAGCAGTTCTTC; CDR3: CVSSSPGGVYNEQFF
J: TRBJ2-5; D: -; V: TRBV27; size: -; DNA: TGTGCCAGCAGTTCGGGACTTGACAATGAGCAGTACTTC; CDR3: CASSSGLDNEQYF
J: TRBJ1-6; D: TRBD1; V: TRBV12-3/TRBV12-4; size: few; DNA: TGTGCCAGCAGTCGGGGGACAGCAAATTCACCCCTCCACTTT; CDR3: CASSRGTANSPLHF
J: TRBJ1-4; D: -; V: TRBV4-2; size: -; DNA: TGTGCCAGCAGCCAGACCGGGCAGGAGGATGAAAAACTGTTTTTT; CDR3: CASSQTGQEDEKLFF
J: TRBJ1-2; D: -; V: TRBV20-1; size: few; DNA: TGCAGTGCTAGAGACGACCGTAACTATGGCTACACCTTC; CDR3: CSARDDRNYGYTF